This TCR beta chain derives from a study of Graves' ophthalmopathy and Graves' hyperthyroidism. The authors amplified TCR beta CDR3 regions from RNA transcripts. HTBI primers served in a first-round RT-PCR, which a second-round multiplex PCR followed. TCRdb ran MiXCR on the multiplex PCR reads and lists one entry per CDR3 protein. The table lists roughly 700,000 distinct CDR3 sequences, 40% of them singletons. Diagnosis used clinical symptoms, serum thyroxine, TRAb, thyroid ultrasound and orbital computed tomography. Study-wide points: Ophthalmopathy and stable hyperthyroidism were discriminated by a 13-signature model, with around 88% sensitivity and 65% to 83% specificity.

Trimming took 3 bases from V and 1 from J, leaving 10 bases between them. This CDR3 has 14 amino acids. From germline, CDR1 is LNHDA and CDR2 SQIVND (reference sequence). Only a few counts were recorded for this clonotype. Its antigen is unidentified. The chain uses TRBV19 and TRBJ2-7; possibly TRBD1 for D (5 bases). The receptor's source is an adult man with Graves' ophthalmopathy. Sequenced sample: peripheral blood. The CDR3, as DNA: TGTGCCAGTAGTATCAGGGTAGCTTCCTACGAGCAGTACTTC. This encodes CASSIRVASYEQYF.